Below, 7 T cell receptor beta chains from the same sample are listed, as sequenced in a study of OX40 agonist ivuxolimab in advanced cancers. Sequenced by immunoSEQ multiplex PCR; TCRdb stores in-frame clones only, minus some. The data show tens of thousands of clones, about 78% seen once. The material sequenced was CD4+ or CD8+ T cells sorted from blood, taken in a trial of the OX40 agonist ivuxolimab. Every receptor here comes from an adult with an advanced solid tumor such as melanoma, head and neck, liver or kidney cancer.

This chain joins TRBV18 and TRBJ1-2; D ambiguous. V was trimmed by 3 bases and J by 4 bases, leaving 12 bases between them. Germline assignment: CDR1 KGHSH and CDR2 LQKENI. The CDR3 is 14 amino acids. The CDR3, as DNA: TGTGCCAGCTCACCGGACGGGATACTCTATGGCTACACCTTC. It is translated as CASSPDGILYGYTF.

The chain employs TRBV7-6 and TRBJ1-6, with no clear D. CDR1 is SGHVS, CDR2 FNYEAQ, per germline. The CDR3 length is 14 residues. V was shortened by 3 bases and J by 7 bases, with 10 bases between the two germline ends. The CDR3 DNA sequence: TGTGCCAGCAGCTTCCGGACGGGGAATTCACCCCTCCACTTT. Translation gives CASSFRTGNSPLHF.

The genes are TRBV2 and TRBJ1-2, with D uncertain. With 7 bases removed from V and 12 bases from J, the gap between germline ends came to 15 bases. Germline V CDR1 and CDR2: SNHLY, FYNNEI. CDR3 length: 11 amino acids. The CDR3, as DNA: TGTGCCAGCACCGGGAGTGGGTTTAACACCTTC. It codes for CASTGSGFNTF.

The chain couples TRBV6-6 to TRBJ1-2, with 7 bases matching TRBD1. This CDR3 spans 13 amino acids. After removal of 4 bases from V and 9 bases from J, the junction contained 8 bases not matched to a gene. CDR1 MNHNY and CDR2 SVGAGI come from the germline V gene (reference sequence). The CDR3 sequence: CASSSLKTGSYTF. CDR3 nucleotide sequence: TGTGCCAGCAGTTCCCTCAAGACAGGGAGCTACACCTTC.

V usage is TRBV9 and J usage is TRBJ1-1; 7 nucleotides agree with TRBD1. The V gene's germline CDR1 is SGDLS and CDR2 YYNGEE. This CDR3 region has 15 residues. J was trimmed by 0 bases and V by 3 bases; bases with no gene match: 5. The CDR3, as DNA: TGTGCCAGCAGCGACCGGACAGGAGTGAACACTGAAGCTTTCTTT. Translation gives CASSDRTGVNTEAFF. The variable domain in full, with the rest retrieved from reference TRBV9 and TRBJ1-1, is DSGVTQTPKHLITATGQRVTLRCSPRSGDLSVYWYQQSLDQGLQFLIQYYNGEERAKGNILERFSAQQFPDLHSELNLSSLELGDSALYFCASSDRTGVNTEAFFGQGTRLTVV.

The chain uses TRBV18 and TRBJ2-1; TRBD1 agrees at 7 bases. The CDR3 extends over 13 amino acids. Per germline, CDR1 KGHSH and CDR2 LQKENI. V shed 2 bases, J shed 6 bases, and the junction held 1 base outside the gene matches. The CDR3 reads CASSPSGGNEQFF. CDR3 DNA sequence: TGTGCCAGCTCACCATCAGGGGGCAATGAGCAGTTCTTC.

This clone has only one observation. The J gene is TRBJ2-5, the V gene TRBV9; D is ambiguous. Germline values: CDR1 SGDLS, CDR2 YYNGEE. This CDR3 is built from 14 residues. Trimming took 1 base from V and 2 from J, leaving 9 bases between them. The CDR3 DNA reads TGTGCCAGCAGCGTATCTGGCTTTCAAGAGACCCAGTACTTC. Residues: CASSVSGFQETQYF.